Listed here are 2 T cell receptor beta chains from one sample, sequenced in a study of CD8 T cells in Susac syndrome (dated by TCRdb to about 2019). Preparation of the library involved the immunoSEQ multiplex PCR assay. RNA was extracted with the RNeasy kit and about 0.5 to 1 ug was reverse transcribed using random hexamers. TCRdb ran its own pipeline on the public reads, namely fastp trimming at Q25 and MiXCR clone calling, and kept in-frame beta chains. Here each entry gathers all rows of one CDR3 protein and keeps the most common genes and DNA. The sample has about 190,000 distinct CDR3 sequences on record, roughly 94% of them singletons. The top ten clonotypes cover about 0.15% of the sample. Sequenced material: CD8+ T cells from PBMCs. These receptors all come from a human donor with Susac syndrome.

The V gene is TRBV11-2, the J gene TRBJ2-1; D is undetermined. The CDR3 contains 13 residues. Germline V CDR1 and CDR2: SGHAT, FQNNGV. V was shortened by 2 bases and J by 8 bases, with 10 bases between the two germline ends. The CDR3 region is CASSLFVSDEQFF. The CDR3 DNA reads TGTGCCAGCAGCTTATTCGTTTCTGATGAGCAGTTCTTC.

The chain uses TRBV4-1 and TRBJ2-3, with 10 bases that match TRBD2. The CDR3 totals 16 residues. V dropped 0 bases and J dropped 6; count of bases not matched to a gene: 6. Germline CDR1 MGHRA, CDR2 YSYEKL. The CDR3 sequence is CASSQDPSGSLDTQYF. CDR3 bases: TGCGCCAGCAGCCAAGACCCTAGCGGGAGTCTGGATACGCAGTATTTT.